Detailed here is one TCR beta chain. This clone's antigen is unknown. Qualities for individual bases were not recorded, and no much larger clone is one base off. The data were obtained in a study of cytomegalovirus exposure and HLA in healthy donors listed by TCRdb under 2017. General notes on the study: In an earlier analysis of 587 of the donors, about 270 Gb of sequence data and about 110 million unique TCR beta sequences from about 180 million T cells were reported. An early release that covered roughly 600 HLA-typed donors contained around 300 gigabases of sequencing data and 80 million or so unique TCR sequences. Of the roughly 400 genotyped donors, about 80% fell in the genetic ancestry cluster associated with self-reported Caucasian donors. The study aimed to test whether cataloging public T cell receptors could reveal signatures of past pathogen exposure. The T cell repertoires of around 730 subjects were profiled by immunosequencing and related to cytomegalovirus serostatus. Besides the first cohort of approximately 670 subjects, a separate validation cohort made up of over 100 different subjects was used. High-throughput TCR immunosequencing, statistical association of individual TCRs with disease status, and machine learning were combined to predict cytomegalovirus infection status. In a later analysis, previously published TCR beta repertoires from roughly 710 donors were re-analyzed and high-resolution HLA genotyping was added so that TCR occurrence patterns could be studied. Rather than drawing on any new phenotypic data, the later analysis identified candidate immune exposures from TCR beta sequences and the way those sequences occurred across donors. In an earlier analysis of more than 550 of the donors, high-throughput TCR beta sequencing was used to judge whether each TCR beta V gene segment behaved as functional or pseudogenic. Donor age, sex, ethnicity and CMV serostatus were collected together with the repertoire data. In a later genetic analysis, genome-wide SNP genotypes for about 65% of the roughly 700 donors were used, and that subset was treated as a discovery cohort. All discovery cohort repertoires had been generated using a single sequencing platform. HLA typing covered class I and class II loci at four-digit resolution. The number of typed donors differed by locus: about 629-630 for A, B, C, DRB1 and DQB1; 522 for DQA1; some 590 for DPA1; and 450 to 480 for DPB1. Roughly 5 DR-DQ haplotypes were handled as single units for association and clustering, since linkage in the cohort was strong. Across roughly 420 genotyped donors of the cohort, an average of 235,054 unique TCR beta nucleotide sequences per donor were sequenced, and roughly 20% of those sequences were non-productive. Study-level results and caveats: Most TCR sequences were observed very rarely across donors, whereas some public TCRs were present in many individuals. In vitro tests confirmed that a few of the cytomegalovirus-associated TCR beta chains recognize cytomegalovirus antigens. Linkage disequilibrium might explain the correlated functional status among segregating V segments, but an unknown experimental factor could not be ruled out. Specific HLA alleles were associated with over 15,000 TCR beta sequences at a false discovery rate of 0.05 in a later analysis. In a later analysis, HLA-associated TCR beta chains showed more clonal expansion and lower generation probabilities than non-associated chains that were equally common. A later analysis found that most CMV-associated TCR beta chains appeared HLA-restricted, with HLA associations seemingly driven largely by CMV exposure. Because counts were too low, roughly 16 rarely observed V segments, including chromosome 9 orphons, were excluded from the earlier analysis of a few hundred of the donors. A later analysis found that TCR association rates varied across HLA loci, with DRB1 alleles showing the most associated TCRs and HLA-C alleles the fewest. The sequencing pipeline was judged likely to have produced a cluster of highly shared sequence variants as a technical artifact. Assigning TCR associations to individual alleles was difficult when HLA alleles, especially DR and DQ, strongly co-occurred. It was suggested by the authors that the approach could potentially be generalized to other disease states and immunological phenotypes. In a later genetic analysis, a missense DCLRE1C variant was associated with V-gene and J-gene trimming of TCR beta chains, and the association was replicated in an independent cohort. The presence/absence analyses assumed that sequencing depth was roughly uniform across donors, and that assumption may not be true. The study listed 150 to 200 TCR beta chains as associated with cytomegalovirus. According to a later genetic analysis, donors in an Asian-associated ancestry cluster had fewer N-insertions in productive TCRs than the roughly 700-donor mean. Cytomegalovirus status was reported to be diagnosed by the classifier with high specificity and sensitivity in both the original and validation cohorts. Only TCR beta chains were sequenced in this cohort, and the absence of alpha or paired-chain data limited detectable features. A further reported finding was that TCR beta sequences accurately predicted the HLA-A and HLA-B alleles for most subjects in the first cohort. Some IMGT-functional V segments, including TRBV6-2 and TRBV6-3, could not be told apart with the 87-base-pair reads, so those segments were excluded. HLA typing was unavailable for some donors at each locus, so association tests used only the typed subset. An earlier analysis of approximately 530 of the donors showed that most TCR beta V segments appeared in productive rearrangements either about 90% or about 30% of the time, which broadly matched IMGT annotations. Immune exposure information for the cohort was limited to CMV serostatus. A later analysis reported that several top co-occurrence clusters appeared linked to parvovirus B19, influenza, CMV and Epstein-Barr virus.

The V end loses 7 bases and the J end loses 5 bases, and a stretch of 17 bases separates them. CDR1 and CDR2 were assigned from the germline V gene as MDHEN and SYDVKM. The CDR3 contains 14 residues, cysteine and phenylalanine counted. The read is trimmed to its CDR3 DNA, 42 bases read in frame from base 1. The cohort comprised 670 or so healthy bone marrow donors. At the time of sampling, every cohort member was nominally healthy, though immune exposures that went unrecorded were likely present. The donor tested CMV seronegative and was one of the 352 seronegative cohort members. A peripheral blood sample was collected from each donor, and TCR beta sequencing was performed on peripheral blood mononuclear cells. Genomic DNA was extracted from the blood cell samples with the Qiagen DNeasy Blood Extraction Kit. Libraries were constructed by the immunoSEQ multiplex PCR assay. The multiplex PCR relied on a mix of 60 forward primers for TCR Vbeta segments and 13 reverse primers for TCR Jbeta segments. A multiplex PCR assay on genomic DNA amplified the CDR3 region of rearranged TCR beta genes. The Illumina HiSeq System was used to sequence the amplified TCR beta libraries as 87-base-pair reads. The study's processing was this. Across the roughly 640 repertoires, a later analysis counted roughly 77 million unique TCR beta chains, approximately 10 million of which were shared by at least two donors. A nearest-neighbor algorithm error-corrected the raw reads and collapsed the reads into unique sequences, merging closely related sequences to remove PCR and sequencing errors. To assign V, D and J gene segments, CDR3 sequences were aligned to IMGT reference sequences. Each retained sequence needed at least a six-nucleotide match to both a V gene segment and a J gene segment. A rearrangement counted as productive if the CDR3 had no stop codons and remained in frame with V and J, and every other rearrangement counted as non-productive. Following IMGT convention, CDR3 was defined as the stretch from the second conserved V-encoded cysteine to the conserved J-encoded phenylalanine. Sequences without an unambiguous match to a single V gene segment were excluded from the earlier analysis of about 600 of the donors. In an earlier analysis of 500 to 750 of the donors, V segments were called functional above 56.7% productive rearrangements and were called segregating when the between-donor standard deviation exceeded 5%. A statistical classification framework was built for diagnosing cytomegalovirus status from the catalog of TCR beta chain sequences. V and J gene assignment, in a later analysis, came from comparing TCR nucleotide sequences with IMGT/GENE-DB human TR gene sequences. The TCRdist pipeline was used in a later analysis to assign CDR3 sequences and most-parsimonious VDJ recombination scenarios. In a later analysis, each TCR beta chain was defined by its CDR3 amino acid sequence together with its V-gene family, and reads lacking a unique V-gene family were excluded. A later analysis removed 500 to 600 highly shared, low-generation-probability nucleotide sequences to deal with suspected cross-contamination and a sequencing artifact. In a later analysis, a clonal expansion index was calculated for each public chain from normalized within-repertoire ranks of inferred template counts. In a later analysis, generation probabilities were computed with a VDJ recombination model fitted to out-of-frame rearrangements, and the resulting probabilities were checked against IGoR. A later analysis scored TCR-TCR, TCR-HLA and TCR-CMV co-occurrence with hypergeometric tests, applying a repertoire-size bias correction to TCR pairs. To estimate false discovery rates, a later analysis permuted the HLA or CMV assignments 20 times. In a later analysis, co-occurring TCRs were grouped using DBSCAN, with TCRdist sequence similarity added in when clustering inside HLA-allele-positive subsets. Co-occurrence clustering excluded repertoires with fewer than 30,000 or more than 120,000 public chains, plus five with anomalous nucleotide sharing. TCRdb provides this immuneACCESS table in a form limited to in-frame rearrangements. Some clones are lacking; in checked studies, under half of them reflect an unresolved V gene, and why the rest are absent is not known. The V and J calls and the clone size are those of that table, but D and trimming were determined from the DNA. The sample data list 150,000 to 200,000 clones, and about four fifths of these were observed just once. The ten largest clones capture approximately 2.1% of the sample.

The chain joins TRBV28 to TRBJ1-1; perhaps TRBD1 is the D gene, with 5 bases matching. Sequencing was carried out using PBMCs. This TCR was sampled from a woman in her 50s in good health and CMV-seronegative. The CDR3 reads as follows: CASKYPAGGTEAFF. The nucleotide sequence reads TGTGCCAGCAAATATCCCGCTGGGGGGACTGAAGCTTTCTTT.